This T cell receptor beta chain was sequenced during a study of OX40 agonist ivuxolimab in advanced cancers. General observations from the study: The study found that CD8+ T cells averaged more expanded clones than CD4+.

As regards this clone: What it binds is unknown.

Data came from immunoSEQ multiplex PCR; TCRdb stores just in-frame clones and leaves some out. The sample contains tens of thousands of clones, roughly 80% of which appear only once. CDR1 and CDR2 (germline): KGHSH, LQKENI. Trimming removed 2 bases at V and 3 bases at J, with 7 bases between. This CDR3 spans 13 amino acids. The starting material was CD4+ or CD8+ T cells sorted from blood, obtained in a trial of the OX40 agonist ivuxolimab. This TCR was recovered from an adult with an advanced solid tumor such as melanoma, head and neck, liver or kidney cancer. The V call is TRBV18, the J call TRBJ2-5; the D is unclear. The CDR3 coding sequence is TGTGCCAGCTCACCAATGCAAGAAGAGACCCAGTACTTC. Amino acid sequence: CASSPMQEETQYF.